The T cell receptor beta chain under discussion was sequenced for a study of CD8+ T cells in alopecia areata. Noted treatment: oral pan-JAK inhibitor, 5-10 mg twice daily. Sequencing relied on a cDNA template that was reverse transcribed from extracted RNA. The repertoire was sequenced with immunoSEQ multiplex PCR; TCRdb's copy has only in-frame clones and lacks some. Here the sample spans about 120,000 clones, about half being singletons. Sequences were derived from CD4+ T cells sorted from blood, sampled at week 4, from a patient treated with tofacitinib. This TCR derives from a human donor with alopecia areata.

DNA for the CDR3: TGTGCCAGCAGCTTAGTCGCCGGGACAGGGACTCTGTTCTTC. Translation: CASSLVAGTGTLFF. The chain has TRBV7-9 and TRBJ2-1; 9 bases line up with TRBD1. CDR3 length: 14 residues. After removal of 1 base from V and 15 bases from J, the junction contained 10 bases not matched to a gene. Germline V CDR1 and CDR2: SEHNR, FQNEAQ (reference sequence).